This T cell receptor beta chain is drawn from a study of beta chain features in type 1 diabetes (dated by TCRdb to 2016 to 2018). General notes on the study: Mean age, gender distribution, total cell number and subset yield did not differ between patients and healthy donors. A total of 85 million to 140 million sorted cells were examined across all samples, and the number of cells per subset was strongly correlated with RNA yield. Naive and central memory subsets were obtained from all 30 or so donors, but regulatory and stem cell-like memory subsets were isolated from only 8 patients and 8 healthy donors. In the study, recently diagnosed type 1 diabetes patients and matched healthy donors were compared on the TCRB repertoires of their sorted circulating CD4+ T cell subsets.

All of the isolated RNA was reverse transcribed with the High Capacity cDNA Reverse Transcription Kit, so expressed TCRB transcripts were sequenced. Deep immunoSEQ sequencing was applied to naive, central memory and regulatory T cell samples, giving an average of roughly 3.5 million total reads per sample. After sorted cells were lysed in RLT buffer, RNA was extracted with DNase-treated RNeasy Micro or Mini kits, with the choice depending on cell number. To prevent cross-contamination, each cell subset was processed individually, whereas patient and healthy donor samples were processed jointly. TCRB sequences were amplified from cDNA with the immunoSEQ multiplex PCR, producing 87-bp fragments spanning the CDR3 region. Sequencing of the amplicons was performed on the Illumina HiSeq platform. The original pipeline was this. Synthetic template baselines were used to correct PCR bias computationally, reads within Hamming distance 2 were collapsed, and singletons that could not be merged were discarded. Reads were aligned against IMGT to assign V, D and J genes, CDR3 length and insertions or deletions at six rearrangement sites. Within each subset, clonotype counts were normalized to sorted cell number, and only after that were true diversity and Gini coefficients computed with the tcR R package. Repertoire sharing was quantified using the overlap coefficient calculated on TCRB nucleotide sequences. Out-of-frame TCRB sequences from naive cells were analyzed to stand in for the pre-selection repertoire. The table was pulled from immuneACCESS by TCRdb, which kept in-frame rearrangements only. Such tables lose some clones; where checked, under half of the loss comes from unresolved V genes, and the rest has no known cause. Clonal size and the V and J genes are those of that table, whereas D and trimming came from the DNA. The sample contains 280,000 or so clones, approximately 15% of them found a single time. The ten biggest clones cover less than 0.02% of the sample.

The paper as a whole reports these results and caveats: Type 1 diabetes patients showed a moderate but significant shortening of TCRB CDR3 length in all four CD4+ subsets. At VDJ recombination sites, patients with type 1 diabetes made fewer insertions and deleted more nucleotides, a pattern implying thymic rearrangement abnormalities. Because cDNA was sequenced instead of genomic DNA, activated cells with high expression could be over-represented, although the groups did not differ in activation or CD3 levels. Shorter templates might have been favored by PCR, but patient and control samples were amplified and corrected together, so both groups would have been affected equally by any skew. Naive, central memory and regulatory TCRB repertoires appeared to be more similar among patients than among healthy donors. Only small numbers of individuals were included in the HLA sub-analyses, which left unresolved whether HLA type had any influence on TCRB rearrangement.

Via the germline V gene, CDR1 is SQVTM and CDR2 ANQGSEA. The CDR3 goes from the cysteine to the phenylalanine over 13 residues. Only the CDR3 DNA is retained, 39 bases long and in frame from the first base. Relative to germline, V is 5 bases shorter and J is 0 bases shorter, with 7 bases between their ends. A note on this clone: This clone's antigen is unknown. The input lacks base qualities; no much larger clone sits a single base away.

A single peripheral blood draw of around 120 mL on average was collected from each donor into heparinised tubes. Naive, central memory, regulatory and stem cell-like memory CD4+ T cells were sorted on a BD FACSAria II using a panel including CD45RO, CCR7, CD25, CD127, CD95 and CD27. A purity above 95% was achieved for all sorted populations. PBMCs were separated immediately by Lymphoprep density gradient centrifugation and were stained directly, without being cultured. To minimize batch effects, samples were stained and sorted in pairs, one healthy donor with one patient per experiment. The chain is made from TRBV29-1 and TRBJ1-4, with TRBD1 perhaps the D gene, on 5 matching bases. This clonotype was sampled from a man younger than 35 with type 1 diabetes. Source material: naive CD4+ T cells from blood. Explained via the paper, the cell subset or site label denotes: true naive CD4+ T cells. The DNA sequence follows: TGCAGCGTTTACAGGTCAACTAATGAAAAACTGTTTTTT. Its amino acids are CSVYRSTNEKLFF.